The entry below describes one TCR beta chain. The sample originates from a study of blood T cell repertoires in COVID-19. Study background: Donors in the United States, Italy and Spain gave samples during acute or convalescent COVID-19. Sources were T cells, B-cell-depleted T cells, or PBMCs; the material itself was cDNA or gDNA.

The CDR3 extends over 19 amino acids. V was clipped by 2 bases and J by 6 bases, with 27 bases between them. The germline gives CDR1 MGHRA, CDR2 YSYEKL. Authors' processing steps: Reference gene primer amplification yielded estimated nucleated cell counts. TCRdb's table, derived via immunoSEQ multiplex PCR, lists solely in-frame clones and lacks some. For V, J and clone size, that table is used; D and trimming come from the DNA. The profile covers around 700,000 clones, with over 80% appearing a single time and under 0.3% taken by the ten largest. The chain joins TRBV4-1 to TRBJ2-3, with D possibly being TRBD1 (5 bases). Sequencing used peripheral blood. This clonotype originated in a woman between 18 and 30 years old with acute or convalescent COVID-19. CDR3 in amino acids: CASSQWSLGQGILFDTQYF. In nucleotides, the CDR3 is TGCGCCAGCAGCCAATGGTCCCTAGGCCAGGGTATTTTATTTGATACGCAGTATTTT.